Below are 13 T cell receptor beta chains sequenced from a single sample in a study of T cells after yellow fever vaccination (dated by TCRdb to about 2019). Library preparation used 5' RACE. The sequencer was an Illumina HiSeq 2500. The public reads were run again by TCRdb, first through fastp at Q25 and then through MiXCR, and only productive beta chains were kept. Rows are unified per CDR3 protein, each entry keeping the most common DNA and genes. The sample records approximately 600,000 distinct CDR3 sequences, approximately 13% of which are singletons. The top ten constitute about 16% of the sample. This specimen's treatment or condition label, interpreted: live attenuated yellow fever vaccine strain. Material: PBMCs, obtained on the day of the yellow fever booster vaccination. The receptors shown here come from a man aged 25-40 years who received the YFV17D yellow fever vaccine.

The rearrangement joins TRBV7-3 to TRBJ2-1; 8 bases line up with TRBD2. CDR3 size: 15 residues. In germline, CDR1 is SGHTA, CDR2 FQGTGA. The V segment lost 2 bases and the J segment 8 bases; nucleotides outside the gene matches: 8. CDR3 nucleotide sequence: TGTGCCAGCAGCTTAGGGTTAGCGGGAAGTGATGAGCAGTTCTTC. Translating gives CASSLGLAGSDEQFF.

This clonotype has a count of ten or more. This chain links TRBV7-2 with TRBJ2-5; D is possibly TRBD1 (5 bases). Trimming took 6 bases from V and 7 from J, leaving 15 bases between them. The CDR3 is made up of 13 amino acids. Germline loops: CDR1 SGHTA, CDR2 FQGNSA. The CDR3 coding sequence is TGTGCCAGCAGTAGGACGGACAAGAGGACCCAGTACTTC. Amino acids: CASSRTDKRTQYF.

This clonotype was counted a few times. The chain joins TRBV9 to TRBJ2-7; no clear D gene. The CDR3 runs to 14 residues. V gave up 0 bases and J gave up 2 bases, with 9 bases separating them. Germline V gene sequence: CDR1 SGDLS, CDR2 YYNGEE. The CDR3 DNA is TGTGCCAGCAGCGTAGGTCAGTCAGCCTACGAGCAGTACTTC. It is translated as CASSVGQSAYEQYF. Variable domain in full (rest from reference TRBV9 and TRBJ2-7): DSGVTQTPKHLITATGQRVTLRCSPRSGDLSVYWYQQSLDQGLQFLIQYYNGEERAKGNILERFSAQQFPDLHSELNLSSLELGDSALYFCASSVGQSAYEQYFGPGTRLTVT.

The table lists this clonotype with a few counts. J is TRBJ2-1 and V is TRBV7-2, with TRBD2 as a possible D gene (6 bases). The germline V gene encodes CDR1 SGHTA and CDR2 FQGNSA. The CDR3 runs to 15 residues. V gave up 3 bases and J gave up 3 bases, with 12 bases separating them. CDR3 DNA sequence: TGTGCCAGCAGCTTTTTAGCGGAGCACTACAATGAGCAGTTCTTC. Its protein product is CASSFLAEHYNEQFF.

This clonotype has just a few counts. The genes are TRBV2 and TRBJ2-7; unclear D gene. The V end was cut by 3 bases, the J end by 4 bases, with 10 bases between. The CDR3 is made up of 13 amino acids. Germline V CDR1 and CDR2: SNHLY, FYNNEI. The chain's CDR3 is CASSDQVWYEQYF. The CDR3 DNA follows: TGTGCCAGCAGTGATCAAGTTTGGTACGAGCAGTACTTC.

This clonotype was counted between two and nine times. The CDR3 nucleotides are TGTGCCAGCATGCAGGGCAAGTACAATGAGCAGTTCTTC. Protein sequence: CASMQGKYNEQFF. This rearrangement joins TRBV12-3 or TRBV12-4 to TRBJ2-1; D may be TRBD1 (5 bases). With 7 bases removed from V and 4 bases from J, the gap between germline ends came to 11 bases. The CDR3 runs 13 residues.

This clonotype has just a few counts. V gene TRBV11-2 combines with J gene TRBJ2-5, with D unclear. This CDR3 contains 15 residues. Trimming pared 1 base from V and 5 bases from J, leaving 14 bases between. Germline CDR1 is SGHAT and CDR2 is FQNNGV. The CDR3: CASSLGGADGETQYF. In DNA form, the CDR3 reads TGTGCCAGCAGCTTAGGCGGCGCCGATGGGGAGACCCAGTACTTC. Complete variable domain (other parts from reference TRBV11-2 and TRBJ2-5): EAGVAQSPRYKIIEKRQSVAFWCNPISGHATLYWYQQILGQGPKLLIQFQNNGVVDDSQLPKDRFSAERLKGVDSTLKIQPAKLEDSAVYLCASSLGGADGETQYFGPGTRLLVL.

The gene calls are TRBV20-1 and TRBJ2-5, with D tentatively TRBD2 (6 bases). The germline V gene encodes CDR1 DFQATT and CDR2 SNEGSKA (reference sequence). The V gene lost 6 bases and the J gene lost 9 bases, with 17 bases spanning the gap. This CDR3 contains 12 residues. CDR3 bases: TGCAGTGCCATAGGCGGGACCCAAGCCCAGTACTTC. Translating gives CSAIGGTQAQYF.

In its sample, this clonotype was seen a few times. J is TRBJ2-1 and V is TRBV10-1; possible D gene TRBD1, 6 bases. Germline CDR1 and CDR2: WNHNN and SYGVQD (reference sequence). The CDR3 is made up of 15 amino acids. V was pared by 6 bases and J by 8 bases, with 20 bases between. Written as DNA, the CDR3 is TGCGCCAGCAGCGCCGGGACACGGCGAGAGGATGAGCAGTTCTTC. It encodes CASSAGTRREDEQFF.

This clonotype appeared a few times. The CDR3 sequence: CASSHPEHNSPLHF. CDR3 coding DNA: TGTGCCAGCAGCCACCCGGAGCATAATTCACCCCTCCACTTT. This chain links TRBV3-1 with TRBJ1-6, with D hard to call. The CDR3 consists of 14 residues. Looked up from germline, CDR1 is LGHDT and CDR2 is YNNKEL (reference sequence). Trimming removed 3 bases from V and 5 bases from J, with 8 bases in between.

The chain carries TRBV5-1 and TRBJ2-7; no reliable D call. The CDR3 covers 14 residues. Germline CDR1 reads SGHRS; CDR2 reads YFSETQ. Deletions cut 4 bases from V and 3 bases from J, with 14 bases between. This CDR3 is CASSPRVGGYEQYF. Written as DNA, the CDR3 is TGCGCCAGCAGCCCCCGGGTAGGCGGCTACGAGCAGTACTTC.

This clonotype has a handful of counts. The chain recombines TRBV12-3 or TRBV12-4 with TRBJ1-3; no clear D. CDR3 length: 17 amino acids. The V end was cut by 6 bases, the J end by 0 bases, with 18 bases between. The DNA for the CDR3 is TGTGCCAGCAGCCCTGACGGTTACACCAGCTCTGGAAACACCATATATTTT. This codes for CASSPDGYTSSGNTIYF.

This clonotype was recorded once. This sequence joins TRBV19 and TRBJ2-2; TRBD2 matches at 8 bases. CDR3 length: 15 amino acids. CDR1 is LNHDA, CDR2 SQIVND, per germline (reference sequence). After removal of 5 bases from V and 6 bases from J, the junction contained 8 bases not matched to a gene. CDR3 in DNA: TGTGCCAGTAGTTCAGCGGGAGAAGTGGCCGGGGAGCTGTTTTTT. This translates into CASSSAGEVAGELFF. The variable domain in full, completed from reference TRBV19 and TRBJ2-2, reads DGGITQSPKYLFRKEGQNVTLSCEQNLNHDAMYWYRQDPGQGLRLIYYSQIVNDFQKGDIAEGYSVSREKKESFPLTVTSAQKNPTAFYLCASSSAGEVAGELFFGEGSRLTVL.